These 28 T cell receptor beta chains came from one sample sequenced in a study of immune cell composition in non-small cell lung cancer. Profiled with immunoSEQ multiplex PCR; TCRdb holds only in-frame clones, not every one. The sample has 2,500 to 3,000 clones, roughly 80% seen once; the top ten hold less than 50%. The sample comprised lung tumor tissue. The receptors shown here come from a human donor with non-small cell lung cancer.

The sample holds a few counts of this clone. The rearrangement uses TRBV5-4 and TRBJ1-5; D is unresolved. Trimming shortened V by 2 bases and J by 0 bases, and 6 bases separated the two germline ends. CDR1 is SGHNT, CDR2 YYREEE, per germline (reference sequence). The CDR3 is made up of 14 amino acids. The CDR3 spells CASSLQYSNQPQHF. DNA for the CDR3: TGTGCCAGCAGCTTACAGTATAGCAATCAGCCCCAGCATTTT.

The CDR3 bases are TGCGCCAGCAGCACCGACAGGGCCTACGAGCAGTACTTC. Translating gives CASSTDRAYEQYF. The genes are TRBV5-1 and TRBJ2-7, with TRBD1 matching over 7 bases. Germline CDR1 is SGHRS and CDR2 is YFSETQ. Unmatched junction bases numbered 3, after V lost 4 bases and J lost 2 bases. The CDR3 sequence is 13 residues long.

The chain links TRBV27 to TRBJ1-1, with D perhaps matching TRBD1 (6 bases). The CDR3 contains 15 residues. Germline V gene sequence: CDR1 MNHEY, CDR2 SMNVEV (reference sequence). V was shortened by 5 bases and J by 0 bases, with 13 bases between the two germline ends. The CDR3 here is CASSRSYRVNTEAFF. CDR3 DNA: TGTGCCAGCAGTCGATCCTACAGGGTGAACACTGAAGCTTTCTTT.

The chain joins TRBV7-9 to TRBJ2-5; 9 bases are a match to TRBD1. Germline lookup yields CDR1 SEHNR and CDR2 FQNEAQ (reference sequence). This CDR3 contains 15 residues. Trimming cost V 4 bases and J 2 bases; bases outside gene matches: 5. The CDR3 spells CASSYTGGLQETQYF. CDR3 DNA: TGTGCCAGCAGCTATACAGGGGGCCTACAAGAGACCCAGTACTTC.

The chain employs TRBV11-1 and TRBJ1-2; 8 nucleotides agree with TRBD1. Germline CDR1 and CDR2: SGHAT and FQDESV (reference sequence). The CDR3 covers 15 residues. V dropped 5 bases and J dropped 3; count of bases not matched to a gene: 8. DNA of the CDR3: TGTGCCAGCAGCCCTACCAGGACAGGGTACTATGGCTACACCTTC. It specifies CASSPTRTGYYGYTF.

V is TRBV7-9 and J is TRBJ1-5, with TRBD1 matching over 9 bases. V lost 4 bases and J lost 3; bases outside the gene matches: 7. CDR1 and CDR2 from the germline V gene are SEHNR and FQNEAQ (reference sequence). The CDR3 is 16 amino acids. The CDR3 loop reads CASSSQGARVNQPQHF. The CDR3 DNA reads as TGTGCCAGCAGCTCACAGGGGGCTAGGGTCAATCAGCCCCAGCATTTT.

There are a few counts of this clone. The chain combines TRBV27 with TRBJ1-5; TRBD1 aligns across 8 bases. In germline, CDR1 is MNHEY, CDR2 SMNVEV (reference sequence). After removal of 5 bases from V and 6 bases from J, the junction contained 9 bases not matched to a gene. The CDR3 runs 15 residues. The CDR3 sequence is CASSPGGWGSQPQHF. The CDR3 nucleotides read TGTGCCAGCAGTCCAGGGGGCTGGGGGTCTCAGCCCCAGCATTTT.

This rearrangement joins TRBV7-9 to TRBJ2-3; tentatively, D is TRBD2 (5 bases). Per germline, CDR1 SEHNR and CDR2 FQNEAQ (reference sequence). V dropped 4 bases and J dropped 5 bases, with 7 bases sitting between them. The CDR3 consists of 12 residues. CDR3 region: CASSSGKDTQYF. The CDR3 DNA sequence: TGTGCCAGCAGCTCGGGAAAAGATACGCAGTATTTT.

The chain couples TRBV5-4 to TRBJ2-2, with 10 bases fitting TRBD2. CDR3 length equals 15 residues. Germline V CDR1 and CDR2: SGHNT, YYREEE (reference sequence). J gave up 5 bases and V 1 base, and 2 bases lay outside the gene matches. CDR3 DNA: TGTGCCAGCAGCTTGCTAGCGGGAGCTACCGGGGAGCTGTTTTTT. Amino acid sequence: CASSLLAGATGELFF.

The chain joins TRBV5-1 to TRBJ1-2; 11 bases align to TRBD1. The trim removed 4 bases at V and 7 bases at J, leaving 12 bases unmatched. This CDR3 has 16 amino acids. The germline V gene has CDR1 SGHRS and CDR2 YFSETQ. In DNA, the CDR3 is TGCGCCAGCAGCCCGGATCTCGGACAGGGGGCGAGTGGCTACACCTTC. It yields the protein CASSPDLGQGASGYTF. Filled out from reference TRBV5-1 and TRBJ1-2, the complete variable domain reads KAGVTQTPRYLIKTRGQQVTLSCSPISGHRSVSWYQQTPGQGLQFLFEYFSETQRNKGNFPGRFSGRQFSNSRSEMNVSTLELGDSALYLCASSPDLGQGASGYTFGSGTRLTVV.

This chain links TRBV28 with TRBJ2-1; D gene ambiguous. The CDR3 consists of 15 residues. The germline gives CDR1 MDHEN, CDR2 SYDVKM. Trimming took off 1 base at V and 6 bases at J, with 13 bases between the two ends. In nucleotides, the CDR3 is TGTGCCAGCAGTTTATTAGAACAGCCTGGCAATGAGCAGTTCTTC. Translation: CASSLLEQPGNEQFF.

This chain links TRBV6-5 with TRBJ1-4; 8 nucleotides align to TRBD1. Losses at the gene ends were 2 bases for V and 14 bases for J; bases not matched to a gene: 10. Germline CDR1 and CDR2: MNHEY and SVGAGI. CDR3 length: 14 residues. Here the CDR3 reads CASSYQWTGIGLFF. Written as DNA, the CDR3 is TGTGCCAGCAGTTACCAATGGACAGGGATTGGGCTGTTTTTT.

Only one count was recorded for this clone. The gene calls are TRBV6-1 and TRBJ1-2, with a possible D match to TRBD1 (5 bases). V gave up 3 bases and J gave up 4 bases, with 15 bases separating them. This CDR3 is 15 amino acids long. Per the germline V gene, CDR1 is MNHNS and CDR2 is SASEGT. In DNA, the CDR3 is TGTGCCAGCAGTGAGCCGGGACTCACACGCTATGGCTACACCTTC. This translates into CASSEPGLTRYGYTF.

The chain combines TRBV5-1 with TRBJ1-2, with 11 bases aligning to TRBD1. Germline values: CDR1 SGHRS, CDR2 YFSETQ. V dropped 2 bases and J dropped 7; count of bases not matched to a gene: 13. This CDR3 contains 17 residues. CDR3 DNA sequence: TGCGCCAGCAGCTTTTACGGACAGGGGGCGTCAAGGAGTGGCTACACCTTC. Translation: CASSFYGQGASRSGYTF.

This clone was detected only once. This rearrangement joins TRBV19 to TRBJ2-1, with TRBD2 as a possible D gene (5 bases). Germline V gene data show CDR1 as LNHDA and CDR2 as SQIVND (reference sequence). This CDR3 region has 13 residues. The V end lost 3 bases, the J end lost 9 bases, and 12 bases lay between the germline ends. The CDR3 sequence: CASSMAGSTEQFF. CDR3 nucleotide sequence: TGTGCCAGTAGTATGGCGGGTAGTACTGAGCAGTTCTTC.

V and J are TRBV5-1 and TRBJ2-1; 8 bases fit TRBD2. After removal of 2 bases from V and 4 bases from J, the junction contained 26 bases not matched to a gene. This CDR3 has 22 amino acids. From germline, CDR1 is SGHRS and CDR2 YFSETQ. This chain's CDR3 is CASSFPSLAVSGKTKSYNEQFF. CDR3 bases: TGCGCCAGCAGCTTCCCTTCTTTGGCGGTTAGCGGGAAGACAAAATCATACAATGAGCAGTTCTTC.

The V and J genes are TRBV19 and TRBJ2-4, with TRBD1 as a possible D gene (8 bases). The CDR3 runs to 14 residues. Trimming removed 9 bases at V and 5 bases at J, with 17 bases between. The V gene's germline CDR1 is LNHDA and CDR2 SQIVND (reference sequence). The CDR3 DNA is TGTGCCAGCGGTCACAGGGGGGGAGAAAACATTCAGTACTTC. Translation: CASGHRGGENIQYF.

The chain employs TRBV2 and TRBJ2-1; 10 positions agree with TRBD2. Germline V gene sequence: CDR1 SNHLY, CDR2 FYNNEI. The CDR3 spans 15 residues. V gave up 7 bases and J gave up 6 bases; unmatched junction bases: 9. The CDR3 region has the DNA TGTGCCAGCAAAAGAGAGGCTAGCGGGGGCAATGAGCAGTTCTTC. This sequence encodes CASKREASGGNEQFF.

This clone was detected only once. Here the CDR3 reads CASSFQRGTGVDGYTF. The CDR3 DNA reads as TGTGCCAGCAGCTTCCAGCGCGGGACAGGGGTTGATGGCTACACCTTC. The chain couples TRBV7-2 to TRBJ1-2, with TRBD1 matching 10 bases. From germline, CDR1 is SGHTA and CDR2 FQGNSA. Trimming cost V 3 bases and J 6 bases; bases outside gene matches: 10. The CDR3 is 16 amino acids.

This clone was seen a single time. The rearrangement links TRBV20-1 to TRBJ1-2; D is unresolved. Germline V gene lookup returns CDR1 DFQATT and CDR2 SNEGSKA (reference sequence). V was pared by 8 bases and J by 2 bases, with 9 bases between. The length of the CDR3 is 11 residues. The CDR3 DNA follows: TGCAGTTTAGCGGGGAACTATGGCTACACCTTC. Amino acids: CSLAGNYGYTF.

This clone appeared a single time. The chain couples TRBV4-1 to TRBJ2-7; D not resolved. The CDR3 is 15 amino acids. Trimming stripped 0 bases from V and 3 bases from J, with 12 bases between. The V gene's germline CDR1 is MGHRA and CDR2 YSYEKL. CDR3 amino acids: CASSQDLAPGYEQYF. The CDR3 DNA reads TGCGCCAGCAGCCAAGATCTTGCTCCCGGCTACGAGCAGTACTTC.

V gene TRBV27 combines with J gene TRBJ2-7; the D gene is possibly TRBD1 (6 bases). Between the trimmed V and J ends, which lost 6 bases and 2 bases, there was a span of 11 bases. Germline V CDR1 and CDR2: MNHEY, SMNVEV (reference sequence). The CDR3 covers 13 residues. The CDR3 DNA reads as TGTGCCAGCAGCTCCCGGGACACCTACGAGCAGTACTTC. Its translation is CASSSRDTYEQYF.

This clone has only a few counts. The junction departs from germline at one end; a sequencing error may be responsible. The V gene is TRBV18, the J gene TRBJ2-7; 7 positions agree with TRBD2. CDR3 size: 14 residues. From germline, CDR1 is KGHSH and CDR2 LQKENI. The CDR3 DNA reads TGTGCCAGCTTCGGGACTACAGTCTCCCACGAGCAGTACTTC. This codes for CASFGTTVSHEQYF.

This chain joins TRBV18 and TRBJ1-5; D is uncertain. Looked up from germline, CDR1 is KGHSH and CDR2 is LQKENI. The germline V and J ends were trimmed by 4 bases and 7 bases, with 14 bases remaining between them. The CDR3 runs 14 residues. This chain's CDR3 is CASSRGRGGQPQHF. In nucleotides, the CDR3 is TGTGCCAGCTCACGCGGGAGAGGAGGACAGCCCCAGCATTTT.

Only a few counts were recorded for this clone. This chain joins TRBV15 and TRBJ2-1, with TRBD2 matching 7 bases. There are 15 residues in the CDR3. The ends lost 3 bases at V and 9 bases at J; junction bases unmatched: 11. Germline V CDR1 and CDR2: LNHNV, YYDKDF (reference sequence). This chain's CDR3 is CATSRPAGYTVEQFF. As DNA, the CDR3 is TGTGCCACCAGCAGGCCAGCGGGGTATACCGTTGAGCAGTTCTTC. The full variable domain, in which reference TRBV15 and TRBJ2-1 provide the parts outside the CDR3, is DAMVIQNPRYQVTQFGKPVTLSCSQTLNHNVMYWYQQKSSQAPKLLFHYYDKDFNNEADTPDNFQSRRPNTSFCFLDIRSPGLGDTAMYLCATSRPAGYTVEQFFGPGTRLTVL.

The rearrangement joins TRBV2 to TRBJ2-3, with D possibly TRBD2 on 5 matching bases. Germline CDR1 and CDR2: SNHLY and FYNNEI. The CDR3 totals 14 residues. V lost 4 bases to trimming and J lost 1 base, with 9 bases between them. CDR3 loop: CASSGELGTDTQYF. The CDR3 region has the DNA TGTGCCAGCAGTGGGGAGCTGGGCACAGATACGCAGTATTTT.

The gene calls are TRBV11-3 and TRBJ2-7; 7 bases are shared with TRBD1. Losses at the gene ends were 5 bases for V and 0 bases for J; bases not matched to a gene: 4. This CDR3 has 14 amino acids. The germline CDR1 and CDR2 sequences are SGHNT and YENEEA. CDR3 in amino acids: CASSPGDSSYEQYF. CDR3 nucleotides: TGTGCCAGCAGCCCCGGGGACAGCTCCTACGAGCAGTACTTC.

The sample holds a few counts of this clone. The chain combines TRBV29-1 with TRBJ1-1; possible D gene TRBD1, 5 bases. Trimming removed 4 bases at V and 0 bases at J, with 9 bases between. Germline V gives CDR1 SQVTM, CDR2 ANQGSEA. This CDR3 region has 13 residues. The CDR3 region is CSVGQRMNTEAFF. The CDR3 bases are TGCAGCGTTGGACAGAGAATGAACACTGAAGCTTTCTTT.